What follows describes a single T cell receptor beta chain. In this sample, this clone turned up once. Its antigen is currently not known. No clone much larger than this one lies a single base away; base qualities are absent. The V and J ends are trimmed by 4 bases and 3 bases, leaving 17 bases between them. The CDR3 numbers 16 residues from cysteine through phenylalanine. The DNA shown is the 48-base CDR3, in frame from base 1. Looking up the germline V gene yields CDR1 SGHTA and CDR2 FQGNSA. Using the deep immunoSEQ assay, multiplex PCR amplified TCR CDR3 regions from genomic DNA. Extracted genomic DNA from each cell subset was spread evenly across all wells of several immunoSEQ 96-well plates, with each plate serving as a replicate. For sorted subsets, each replicate PCR was loaded with roughly 190 ng genomic DNA, equivalent to 30,000 to 35,000 T cell genomes. The purified libraries were quantified using a Qubit 3.0 fluorometer, sized with a Bioanalyzer 2100, and then quantified again using the KAPA Library Quantification kit. A separate single-read 150-cycle Illumina NextSeq 550 flow cell was used to sequence each immunoSEQ 96-well plate. In the source study's methods: The immunoSEQ output contained only junctional sequences without quality scores, so filtering could not match that applied to full-length reads. Sequences were annotated with PyIR, a Python wrapper for IgBLAST v1.9, using IMGT germline references to assign V/J genes and CDR3. Reads were filtered out if the reads had weak V/J assignments (E-value above 1e-6), no CDR3, stop codons, out-of-frame junctions, or ambiguous translated residues. V3J clonotypes were defined by identical inferred V gene, J gene, and CDR3 amino acid sequence. Percentage overlap between repertoires was calculated by dividing the number of shared unique clonotypes by the size of the smaller repertoire. Repertoire richness was assessed with RTK rarefaction, the Chao1 estimator, and Recon v2.1 estimates of unobserved clonotypes. For all TCRbeta clonotypes obtained by the gDNA method from a few donors, generation probabilities were computed with OLGA. The source is immuneACCESS, and TCRdb retained only in-frame sequences with V and J called. Part of the clones is not carried over; for the studies checked, unresolved V genes explain less than half of this, and the remainder is unexplained. From that table come the V and J calls and clone size; the DNA was used to work out D and trimming. The sample records some 1.5 million clones, roughly 95% of which are singletons. Of the sample, about 1.2% is held by the ten largest clones.

The donors were healthy, HIV-negative adults who had no recently reported acute infections or vaccinations. Only Caucasian adults living in Nashville, Tennessee, USA were represented among the donors. CD4+ T cells were enriched through magnetic negative selection, after which naive cells were positively selected on CD45RA and the remaining negative fraction served as the memory subset. Blood was obtained by leukapheresis, after which PBMCs were separated by Ficoll-Histopaque density gradient centrifugation and cryopreserved in liquid nitrogen vapor phase. Analytical flow cytometry was used to check the purity and quantity of each magnetically sorted T cell population. Genomic DNA was isolated from every sorted fraction and measured by UV absorbance on a Nanodrop 2000c. These data originate in a study of shared clonotypes between healthy human individuals (dated by TCRdb to about 2020). For the wider study: The cohort comprised a couple of women and a few men aged 18 to 49 years. For each donor, CD4 naive and CD4 memory were each given three plates, CD8 naive was given two plates, and CD8 memory was given one plate. To estimate repertoire size and how much clonotype sharing occurs between individuals, the study deeply sequenced the blood TCR repertoires of roughly 5 healthy adults. Different laboratories and diverse techniques were used to prepare libraries and sequence TCR repertoires, to increase sequencing depth and limit assay-specific biases. Per donor, leukapheresis produced somewhere between about 0.85 and 8.9 billion PBMCs. What the work shows at the level of the full study, not this receptor alone: Incomplete sequencing was indicated by rarefaction of sorted-subset datasets, despite the large sequencing depth. Higher generation probabilities were observed for clonotypes shared by all four sorted-subset donors than for non-shared clonotypes. Approximately 5% of naive CD4, around 3.6% of naive CD8, 2.3% of memory CD4, and 0.35% to 0.4% of memory CD8 clonotypes were shared across a few donors. Naive subsets generally had larger estimated clonotype richness than memory subsets did. Based on pairwise subsampling, the degree of clonotype sharing among donors was expected to be affected by sequencing depth. Sampling was restricted to blood, and TCR repertoires in tissue are likely to differ from TCR repertoires in blood. The genetic and exposure-history diversity represented was limited by the small number of donors.

Material for sequencing was naive CD4+ T cells sorted from blood. In the paper's terms, the cell subset or site label means: CD45RA+ positively selected. The chain is encoded by TRBV7-2 joined to TRBJ2-3; the D segment is perhaps TRBD1 or TRBD2, each sharing 5 matched bases. This clonotype was sampled from a young man in good health. The CDR3 protein: CASSSRAGTSTDTQYF. The DNA sequence reads TGTGCCAGCAGCTCCAGGGCGGGTACGTCGACAGATACGCAGTATTTT.